A selection of T cell receptor beta chains follows, all from one sample in a study of cytomegalovirus exposure and HLA in healthy donors. Repertoires were generated with immunoSEQ multiplex PCR, while TCRdb's copy carries only in-frame clones and drops some. Of 150,000 to 200,000 clones in the sample, 82% were seen once. The sample consisted of PBMCs. Receptors were obtained from a girl between 10 and 17 years old in good health and CMV-seropositive. Both conserved end residues are trimmed from each CDR3. The order of the fields is V gene, J gene, CDR3 protein.

v_call: TRBV10-1; j_call: TRBJ2-7; cdr3_aa: ASSSGQGTPYEQY
v_call: TRBV27; j_call: TRBJ2-7; cdr3_aa: ASSFWQGAHEQY
v_call: TRBV7-3; j_call: TRBJ2-3; cdr3_aa: ASSPPGQGTDTQY
v_call: TRBV7-9; j_call: TRBJ2-1; cdr3_aa: ASTKSLAGVYNEQF
v_call: TRBV20-1; j_call: TRBJ2-5; cdr3_aa: SAMSNRIQY
v_call: TRBV7-2; j_call: TRBJ2-7; cdr3_aa: ASSPGGYEQY
v_call: TRBV27; j_call: TRBJ2-7; cdr3_aa: ASTPSGSPYEQY
v_call: TRBV25-1; j_call: TRBJ1-2; cdr3_aa: ASSVGVPYGYT
v_call: TRBV19; j_call: TRBJ2-3; cdr3_aa: ASSTSGYRRTDTQY
v_call: TRBV6-5; j_call: TRBJ1-2; cdr3_aa: ASRAGDSGYT
v_call: TRBV28; j_call: TRBJ1-5; cdr3_aa: ASSPGREQGRQPQH
v_call: TRBV5-1; j_call: TRBJ1-2; cdr3_aa: ASSLEGTGLGYGYT
v_call: TRBV28; j_call: TRBJ1-2; cdr3_aa: ASSLPPGQGANYGYT
v_call: TRBV6-5; j_call: TRBJ1-1; cdr3_aa: ASSVNRVLTEAF
v_call: TRBV6-5; j_call: TRBJ1-5; cdr3_aa: ASSQTRDRARPQH
v_call: TRBV5-8; j_call: TRBJ1-2; cdr3_aa: ASSLPVTGNYGYT
v_call: TRBV7-7; j_call: TRBJ2-1; cdr3_aa: ASSLGAGGPYNEQF
v_call: TRBV14; j_call: TRBJ2-3; cdr3_aa: ASSQASASTQY
v_call: TRBV7-3; j_call: TRBJ2-1; cdr3_aa: ASGPGGSSYNEQF
v_call: TRBV11-3; j_call: TRBJ2-1; cdr3_aa: ASSFSGAQAYNEQF
v_call: TRBV29-1; j_call: TRBJ1-4; cdr3_aa: SVGRAGEDVF
v_call: TRBV5-1; j_call: TRBJ2-3; cdr3_aa: ASSGRGQGDTQY
v_call: TRBV30; j_call: TRBJ2-3; cdr3_aa: AWSLQDRGLQY
v_call: TRBV6-1; j_call: TRBJ2-1; cdr3_aa: ASSELAGGYNEQF
v_call: TRBV5-8; j_call: TRBJ2-7; cdr3_aa: ASSHHRESSYEQY
v_call: TRBV28; j_call: TRBJ2-2; cdr3_aa: ASSRQGVGAGELF
v_call: TRBV6-5; j_call: TRBJ2-5; cdr3_aa: ASSLSGVPRQETQY
v_call: TRBV28; j_call: TRBJ1-1; cdr3_aa: ASSSGVNTEAF
v_call: TRBV6-5; j_call: TRBJ2-1; cdr3_aa: ASSGGLVSYNEQF
v_call: TRBV7-6; j_call: TRBJ1-5; cdr3_aa: ASSSTGSSNQPQH
v_call: TRBV5-4; j_call: TRBJ2-1; cdr3_aa: ASSYSGGNYNEQF
v_call: TRBV29-1; j_call: TRBJ1-1; cdr3_aa: SVEAGEGTEAF
v_call: TRBV4-3; j_call: TRBJ2-3; cdr3_aa: ASSQRAQGLLVDTQY
v_call: TRBV28; j_call: TRBJ1-1; cdr3_aa: ASSLFLQGEAF
v_call: TRBV7-2; j_call: TRBJ2-7; cdr3_aa: ASSSYLRLTSYEQY
v_call: TRBV7-3; j_call: TRBJ2-5; cdr3_aa: ASRGLAEETQY
v_call: TRBV5-4; j_call: TRBJ2-1; cdr3_aa: AGRIAGEGDEQF